These 14 T cell receptor beta chains came from one sample sequenced in a study of shared clonotypes between healthy human individuals (TCRdb year 2020). Library preparation employed the immunoSEQ multiplex PCR assay. In its TCRdb copy, this immuneACCESS table keeps in-frame sequences only and misses some clones. Where compared with another copy, unresolved V genes explain less than half of these, and the others have no known cause. The table for this sample lists about 460,000 clones; about 74% of them were counted only once. Around 12% of the sample comes from the top ten. The sequenced sample was PBMCs. The receptors were sampled from a woman aged 40 to 50 in good health. Some clones in this sample may be carry-over from other donors' samples.

This chain joins TRBV18 and TRBJ2-7; 15 positions agree with TRBD2. The ends lost 3 bases at V and 4 bases at J; junction bases unmatched: 7. CDR1 and CDR2 (germline): KGHSH, LQKENI. This CDR3 has 17 residues. As DNA, the CDR3 is TGTGCCAGCTCACCCTCCGGACTAGCGGGAGGGCCATACGAGCAGTACTTC. Translating it yields CASSPSGLAGGPYEQYF.

On this clone itself: This may come from a read error, since a much larger clone is one base off. V usage is TRBV15 and J usage is TRBJ2-1; possible D gene TRBD1, 6 bases. CDR3 length: 17 amino acids. Looked up from germline, CDR1 is LNHNV and CDR2 is YYDKDF (reference sequence). This chain's CDR3 is CATSGTSGVGSYNGQFF. CDR3 bases: TGTGCCACCAGCGGAACCTCAGGGGTAGGCTCCTACAATGGGCAGTTCTTC.

The table lists this clone with a few counts. The chain uses TRBV28 and TRBJ2-3; 9 bases map to TRBD1. The CDR3 loop spans 16 amino acids. V dropped 3 bases and J dropped 0; count of bases not matched to a gene: 4. Germline V gene lookup returns CDR1 MDHEN and CDR2 SYDVKM. The CDR3 protein is CASSLGTGKSTDTQYF. The CDR3, as DNA: TGTGCCAGCAGTTTGGGGACAGGGAAGAGCACAGATACGCAGTATTTT.

The chain links TRBV28 to TRBJ2-2, with 8 bases aligning to TRBD1. Trimming cost V 3 bases and J 4 bases; bases outside gene matches: 4. Germline V gene data show CDR1 as MDHEN and CDR2 as SYDVKM. The CDR3 totals 15 residues. The CDR3 reads CASSLQGAITGELFF. The DNA for the CDR3 is TGTGCCAGCAGTTTGCAGGGGGCAATCACCGGGGAGCTGTTTTTT.

J is TRBJ1-4 and V is TRBV5-1; TRBD1 is a possible D gene (6 bases). CDR3 length: 16 amino acids. Per germline, CDR1 SGHRS and CDR2 YFSETQ. V shed 2 bases and J shed 0 bases, with 11 bases lying between them. The CDR3 region has the DNA TGCGCCAGCAGCTTTCAGGGGACCGCAACTAATGAAAAACTGTTTTTT. The encoded protein is CASSFQGTATNEKLFF.

This chain uses TRBV7-3 with TRBJ2-2; no definite D call. The germline CDR1 and CDR2 sequences are SGHTA and FQGTGA. The length of the CDR3 is 13 residues. The ends were cut back, 5 bases at V and 5 bases at J, with 9 bases in the middle. The CDR3 DNA reads TGTGCCAGCAGCCCAGGCAGAACCGGGGAGCTGTTTTTT. Amino acid sequence: CASSPGRTGELFF.

The chain's CDR3 is CASKGGGRPPDTQYF. CDR3 sequence (DNA): TGTGCCAGCAAAGGAGGTGGCCGCCCCCCAGATACGCAGTATTTT. The J gene is TRBJ2-3, the V gene TRBV28; TRBD2 is a possible D gene (5 bases). V shed 7 bases and J shed 4 bases, with 18 bases lying between them. The CDR3 runs to 15 residues. Germline V CDR1 and CDR2: MDHEN, SYDVKM.

This clone was seen a few times. The chain combines TRBV28 with TRBJ2-6; the match to TRBD2 covers 10 bases. CDR3 length: 19 residues. CDR1 and CDR2 (germline): MDHEN, SYDVKM. J lost 2 bases, V lost 0 bases, and 7 bases had no gene match. The CDR3: CASSLWVLAGDPGANVLTF. CDR3 in DNA: TGTGCCAGCAGTTTATGGGTGCTAGCGGGAGATCCTGGGGCCAACGTCCTGACTTTC.

A word on this clone: Additional DNA sequences in this sample encode the identical CDR3. The rearrangement joins TRBV28 to TRBJ1-1, with TRBD1 identical over 9 bases. CDR1 MDHEN and CDR2 SYDVKM come from the germline V gene. V was pared by 6 bases and J by 5 bases, with 1 base of the junction left unmatched. The length of the CDR3 is 12 residues. The CDR3 DNA reads as TGTGCCAGCAGCGGACAGGGGACTGAAGCTTTCTTT. Translated: CASSGQGTEAFF.

This clone was picked up many times. This specimen includes other DNA sequences encoding the same CDR3. The gene calls are TRBV15 and TRBJ2-2, with D tentatively TRBD2 (5 bases). With 0 bases removed from V and 6 bases from J, the gap between germline ends came to 11 bases. CDR1 is LNHNV and CDR2 is YYDKDF in the germline V gene (reference sequence). The CDR3 runs to 15 residues. DNA for the CDR3: TGTGCCACCAGCAGAGAAATTGAGGGTTCCGGGGAGCTGTTTTTT. It is translated as CATSREIEGSGELFF.

To note about this clone: A far larger clone is one nucleotide away, so this likely arose from a read error. The V and J genes are TRBV2 and TRBJ2-7; the D call may be TRBD1 or TRBD2 (5 bases each). Trimming left V 7 bases short and J 6 bases short, with 19 bases between. This CDR3 has 14 residues. Per germline, CDR1 SNHLY and CDR2 FYNNEI. The CDR3 region is CASKSRGASAEQYF. CDR3 coding DNA: TGTGCCAGCAAGTCCCGGGGCGCCTCGGCCGAGCAGTACTTC.

Notes on this clone: This probably arose from a read error, given a far larger clone one base away. Additional DNA sequences in this sample encode the identical CDR3. J is TRBJ2-7 and V is TRBV28; TRBD2 agrees at 8 bases. The CDR3 contains 15 residues. The V gene's germline CDR1 is MDHEN and CDR2 SYDVKM. Trimming at V came to 2 bases and at J to 3 bases, leaving 6 bases not matched to a gene. DNA of the CDR3: TGTGCCAGCAGTTTAAGTCCCAGCGGGAGCTACGAGCAGTACTTC. This codes for CASSLSPSGSYEQYF.

A word on this clone: The likely explanation is a read error, given a far larger clone one base away. Other DNA sequences in the same sample also yield this CDR3. The chain carries TRBV7-3 and TRBJ2-2; D remains unclear. Trimming cost V 2 bases and J 5 bases, with 15 bases left between them. The CDR3 totals 16 residues. Germline V CDR1 and CDR2: SGHTA, FQGTGA. CDR3 residues: CASSLYKNTGTGELFF. The CDR3 DNA is TGTGCCAGCAGCTTATACAAAAACACCGGAACCGGGGAGCTGTTTTTT.

V gene TRBV10-2 combines with J gene TRBJ2-7; 7 bases agree with TRBD2. Per the germline V gene, CDR1 is WSHSY and CDR2 is SAAADI. The CDR3 spans 12 residues. V dropped 8 bases and J dropped 3; count of bases not matched to a gene: 4. The CDR3 sequence: CASAKRDYEQYF. In DNA, the CDR3 is TGCGCCAGCGCTAAGCGGGACTACGAGCAGTACTTC.